Presented here are 29 T cell receptor beta chains from one specimen sequenced in a study of T cell repertoires in cytomegalovirus infection. No antigen has been assigned to these receptors. TCRdb redid the calling of the reads with MiXCR, one entry per CDR3 protein. The data hold about 500,000 distinct CDR3 sequences, with about 33% observed a single time. Sample: cultured PBMCs, taken from culture after CMV antigen stimulation. The receptors derive from a human donor in good health (CMV status not recorded). Some clones in this sample may be carry-over from other donors' samples.

There are a few counts of this clonotype. J is TRBJ1-5 and V is TRBV12-3 or TRBV12-4; D uncertain. The CDR3 loop spans 14 amino acids. V lost 2 bases, J lost 7 bases, and 12 bases lay in between. The CDR3 here is CASSLLGLGQPQHF. In DNA, the CDR3 is TGTGCCAGCAGTTTACTAGGGTTAGGACAGCCCCAGCATTTT.

The chain employs TRBV4-3 and TRBJ2-7, with 9 bases aligning to TRBD1. Germline-derived CDR1 and CDR2 are LGHNA and YSLEER. There are 15 residues in the CDR3. V shed 3 bases and J 4 bases; nucleotides not matched to a gene: 7. CDR3 loop: CASSHYPGQGYEQYF. In DNA form, the CDR3 reads TGCGCCAGCAGCCACTACCCGGGACAGGGATACGAGCAGTACTTC.

The chain has TRBV20-1 and TRBJ2-7; 11 bases line up with TRBD2. There are 13 residues in the CDR3. J gave up 6 bases and V 6 bases, and 7 bases lay outside the gene matches. The germline CDR1 and CDR2 sequences are DFQATT and SNEGSKA (reference sequence). This CDR3 reads CSAETSGSSEQYF. The CDR3 nucleotides read TGCAGTGCCGAAACTAGCGGGAGTTCCGAGCAGTACTTC.

This clonotype was seen only a few times. The chain joins TRBV4-2 to TRBJ2-3, with no clear D. CDR1 and CDR2 (germline): LGHNA, YNFKEQ. The CDR3 has 15 amino acids. V shed 1 base and J shed 2 bases, with 10 bases lying between them. CDR3 nucleotide sequence: TGTGCCAGCAGCCAAGCCCTAAAACTCACAGATACGCAGTATTTT. Its translation is CASSQALKLTDTQYF.

This chain joins TRBV4-1 and TRBJ1-2; no firm D call. This CDR3 contains 16 residues. Germline V gene sequence: CDR1 MGHRA, CDR2 YSYEKL. V was clipped by 0 bases and J by 6 bases, with 17 bases between them. CDR3 amino acids: CASSQDTGRSRNGYTF. For the CDR3, the DNA is TGCGCCAGCAGCCAAGACACCGGCAGGAGTAGAAATGGCTACACCTTC.

This clonotype showed up just a few times. The V gene is TRBV12-3 or TRBV12-4, the J gene TRBJ1-2, with 10 bases identical to TRBD1. CDR3 length equals 11 residues. J gave up 13 bases and V 6 bases, and 5 bases lay outside the gene matches. Written as DNA, the CDR3 is TGTGCCAGCAGCCCCGGGGACAGGGGCACCTTC. It codes for CASSPGDRGTF.

This chain links TRBV7-8 with TRBJ1-5; no firm D call. CDR1 SGHVS and CDR2 FQNEAQ come from the germline V gene. This CDR3 has 18 residues. Between the trimmed V and J ends, which lost 0 bases and 4 bases, there was a span of 19 bases. In DNA, the CDR3 is TGTGCCAGCAGCTTAGCGCCTGGAGGGAATAGTCGGAATCAGCCCCAGCATTTT. As protein: CASSLAPGGNSRNQPQHF.

This clonotype has a handful of counts. The chain recombines TRBV7-2 with TRBJ1-6; the D gene is possibly TRBD1 (6 bases). V lost 5 bases and J 0 bases, leaving 20 bases between the germline ends. Germline values: CDR1 SGHTA, CDR2 FQGNSA. The length of the CDR3 is 19 residues. The CDR3 DNA reads TGTGCCAGCAGCGCCGGGACACACTCCTTAAGCTCCTATAATTCACCCCTCCACTTT. Translating it yields CASSAGTHSLSSYNSPLHF.

The genes are TRBV4-1 and TRBJ1-4; D call uncertain. The CDR3 is made up of 16 amino acids. V lost 3 bases, J lost 0 bases, and 11 bases lay in between. CDR1 is MGHRA, CDR2 YSYEKL, per germline. The CDR3 DNA reads TGCGCCAGCAGCCAGAACCCAACAGCAACTAATGAAAAACTGTTTTTT. Its translation: CASSQNPTATNEKLFF.

The gene calls are TRBV5-1 and TRBJ1-4; possibly TRBD1 for D (5 bases). This CDR3 is built from 15 residues. Germline V gene lookup returns CDR1 SGHRS and CDR2 YFSETQ. V shed 3 bases and J shed 8 bases, with 17 bases lying between them. The CDR3 DNA sequence: TGCGCCAGCAGCTCCGCGGGAAGGGGAGACGAAAAACTGTTTTTT. Translated: CASSSAGRGDEKLFF.

V is TRBV7-2 and J is TRBJ2-5; weak D call: TRBD2 (5 bases). The germline V gene encodes CDR1 SGHTA and CDR2 FQGNSA. Trimming left V 6 bases short and J 5 bases short, with 10 bases between. The CDR3 runs to 12 residues. CDR3 nucleotide sequence: TGTGCCAGCAGTAGGCTAGCTGAGACCCAGTACTTC. Translated: CASSRLAETQYF.

This chain joins TRBV12-3 or TRBV12-4 and TRBJ2-7, with 7 bases matching TRBD2. J gave up 2 bases and V 3 bases, and 1 base lay outside the gene matches. The CDR3 is 13 residues long. The CDR3 loop is CASSFRGAYEQYF. The CDR3 DNA reads as TGTGCCAGCAGTTTTCGGGGGGCCTACGAGCAGTACTTC.

This clonotype has just a few counts. V and J are TRBV4-3 and TRBJ2-1; the match to TRBD2 covers 9 bases. Trimming removed 1 base from V and 10 bases from J; junction bases left unmatched: 14. The germline gives CDR1 LGHNA, CDR2 YSLEER. The CDR3 covers 17 residues. CDR3 in amino acids: CASSQALGLAFGPEQFF. The CDR3 nucleotides read TGCGCCAGCAGCCAAGCGCTAGGACTAGCGTTTGGGCCCGAGCAGTTCTTC.

V and J are TRBV7-9 and TRBJ2-7; 7 bases fit TRBD1. The CDR3 has 15 amino acids. Germline assignment: CDR1 SEHNR and CDR2 FQNEAQ (reference sequence). Trimming cost V 2 bases and J 1 base; bases outside gene matches: 5. The CDR3 sequence is CASSLPGQTSYEQYF. The CDR3 region has the DNA TGTGCCAGCAGCTTACCGGGACAGACTTCCTACGAGCAGTACTTC.

The chain recombines TRBV7-8 with TRBJ2-1; no definite D call. V was cut by 4 bases and J by 0 bases, with 7 bases left in between. The CDR3 totals 14 residues. Per the germline V gene, CDR1 is SGHVS and CDR2 is FQNEAQ. The CDR3: CASSSTSSYNEQFF. The CDR3 bases are TGTGCCAGCAGCTCCACCAGCTCCTACAATGAGCAGTTCTTC.

This chain uses TRBV10-3 with TRBJ2-3; D gene ambiguous. CDR3 size: 12 residues. V gave up 6 bases and J gave up 3 bases, with 7 bases separating them. Germline V CDR1 and CDR2: ENHRY, SYGVKD. Here the CDR3 reads CAIRLGTDTQYF. The DNA for the CDR3 is TGTGCCATCAGGCTGGGTACAGATACGCAGTATTTT.

The chain combines TRBV6-2 or TRBV6-3 with TRBJ2-7; no clear D gene. The CDR3 contains 15 residues. Deletions cut 6 bases from V and 2 bases from J, with 17 bases between. CDR1 is MNHEY, CDR2 SVGEGT, per germline. CDR3 sequence (DNA): TGTGCCAGCAGCCTTGCGGACCAAATACCCTACGAGCAGTACTTC. Amino acids: CASSLADQIPYEQYF.

This clonotype turned up a few times. The chain links TRBV7-2 to TRBJ1-2; weak D call: TRBD1 (6 bases). The CDR3 runs to 15 residues. Germline CDR1 is SGHTA and CDR2 is FQGNSA. V lost 7 bases to trimming and J lost 4 bases, with 19 bases between them. CDR3 coding DNA: TGTGCCAGCAACCTTGGGCGGACAGAGATCTATGGCTACACCTTC. It yields the protein CASNLGRTEIYGYTF.

In its sample, this clonotype was seen a few times. The chain joins TRBV11-1 to TRBJ2-7; D may match TRBD1 or TRBD2 (5 bases each). Germline lookup yields CDR1 SGHAT and CDR2 FQDESV (reference sequence). This CDR3 has 15 amino acids. The V and J ends lost 1 base and 3 bases respectively, with 13 bases between them. CDR3 nucleotides: TGTGCCAGCAGCTTAGACCGGGACCGAGTCTACGAGCAGTACTTC. Its translation is CASSLDRDRVYEQYF.

The genes are TRBV6-6 and TRBJ1-5; the match to TRBD1 covers 7 bases. Losses at the gene ends were 5 bases for V and 3 bases for J; bases not matched to a gene: 10. The CDR3 consists of 16 residues. Looked up from germline, CDR1 is MNHNY and CDR2 is SVGAGI (reference sequence). CDR3 residues: CASSARQGGLNQPQHF. CDR3 sequence (DNA): TGTGCCAGCAGTGCGAGGCAGGGGGGTCTCAATCAGCCCCAGCATTTT.

This chain links TRBV5-4 with TRBJ2-2, with D hard to call. From germline, CDR1 is SGHNT and CDR2 YYREEE (reference sequence). The CDR3 loop spans 14 amino acids. The ends were cut back, 2 bases at V and 0 bases at J, with 5 bases in the middle. The CDR3 loop is CASSFAPNTGELFF. The DNA of the CDR3 is TGTGCCAGCAGCTTTGCGCCGAACACCGGGGAGCTGTTTTTT.

On this clonotype itself: A read error is likely, as this CDR3 ends without the conserved phenylalanine or tryptophan. The genes are TRBV12-3 or TRBV12-4 and TRBJ1-2; D remains unclear. This CDR3 is built from 11 residues. V lost 3 bases, J lost 8 bases, and 7 bases lay in between. The CDR3, as DNA: TGTGCCAGCAGTTTGGGTCGGGGCTACACCTTG. It encodes CASSLGRGYTL.

This clonotype was seen only a few times. This chain connects TRBV5-6 to TRBJ1-4, with D perhaps TRBD1 (5 bases). This CDR3 has 13 amino acids. Trimming took 5 bases from V and 7 from J, leaving 12 bases between them. CDR1 and CDR2 (germline): SGHDT, YYEEEE. The CDR3 nucleotides are TGTGCCAGCAGTGGGACTAATGGTGAAAAACTGTTTTTT. Amino acid sequence: CASSGTNGEKLFF.

The chain recombines TRBV20-1 with TRBJ2-5; 12 bases are a match to TRBD2. This CDR3 is built from 14 residues. The germline gives CDR1 DFQATT, CDR2 SNEGSKA (reference sequence). V gave up 5 bases and J gave up 5 bases; unmatched junction bases: 6. The CDR3 DNA reads TGCAGTGCTGCTCTAGCGGGAGGGAGCGAGACCCAGTACTTC. This codes for CSAALAGGSETQYF.

This clonotype has a handful of counts. This sequence joins TRBV7-2 and TRBJ2-1; 8 nucleotides agree with TRBD2. V shed 4 bases and J 6 bases; nucleotides not matched to a gene: 11. Germline CDR1 SGHTA, CDR2 FQGNSA. This CDR3 is 16 amino acids long. CDR3 loop: CASSSLTSGGSNEQFF. The CDR3 DNA sequence: TGTGCCAGCAGCTCTTTAACGAGCGGGGGAAGCAATGAGCAGTTCTTC. Combining the CDR3 with reference TRBV7-2 and TRBJ2-1 gives the whole variable domain GAGVSQSPSNKVTEKGKDVELRCDPISGHTALYWYRQSLGQGLEFLIYFQGNSAPDKSGLPSDRFSAERTGGSVSTLTIQRTQQEDSAVYLCASSSLTSGGSNEQFFGPGTRLTVL.

This chain uses TRBV7-2 with TRBJ1-2, with TRBD1 as a possible D gene (6 bases). The CDR3 sequence is 17 residues long. The V gene's germline CDR1 is SGHTA and CDR2 FQGNSA. Trimming shortened V by 2 bases and J by 8 bases, and 24 bases separated the two germline ends. CDR3 coding DNA: TGTGCCAGCAGCTTAAGGGTTATGGCAGGGGATACCGGCGGCTACACCTTC. Encoded protein: CASSLRVMAGDTGGYTF.

This clonotype occurred a few times. J is TRBJ2-7 and V is TRBV7-2; 16 bases agree with TRBD2. The CDR3 is 15 amino acids. CDR1 and CDR2 (germline): SGHTA, FQGNSA. Losses at the gene ends were 7 bases for V and 7 bases for J; bases not matched to a gene: 7. The CDR3 protein is CASTSGLAGGREQYF. The CDR3 DNA follows: TGTGCCAGCACTTCGGGACTAGCGGGAGGGCGAGAGCAGTACTTC. The whole variable domain, remainder taken from reference TRBV7-2 and TRBJ2-7, is GAGVSQSPSNKVTEKGKDVELRCDPISGHTALYWYRQSLGQGLEFLIYFQGNSAPDKSGLPSDRFSAERTGGSVSTLTIQRTQQEDSAVYLCASTSGLAGGREQYFGPGTRLTVT.

The chain has TRBV27 and TRBJ2-7, with a tentative D call TRBD2 (6 bases). Trimming removed 10 bases from V and 0 bases from J, with 13 bases in between. CDR1 and CDR2 (germline): MNHEY, SMNVEV (reference sequence). This CDR3 is 13 amino acids long. The CDR3 spells CAIGTSNSYEQYF. The DNA of the CDR3 is TGTGCCATCGGGACTTCCAACTCCTACGAGCAGTACTTC.

This chain connects TRBV15 to TRBJ2-1, with TRBD2 as a possible D gene (6 bases). Trimming cost V 1 base and J 10 bases, with 20 bases left between them. CDR1 is LNHNV, CDR2 YYDKDF, per germline (reference sequence). The CDR3 is made up of 16 amino acids. The CDR3 nucleotides read TGTGCCACCAGCAGAGCCCTGGGACTGGATTCGCAAGAGCAGTTCTTC. Translated, it gives CATSRALGLDSQEQFF. The complete variable domain, with remaining parts taken from reference TRBV15 and TRBJ2-1, reads DAMVIQNPRYQVTQFGKPVTLSCSQTLNHNVMYWYQQKSSQAPKLLFHYYDKDFNNEADTPDNFQSRRPNTSFCFLDIRSPGLGDTAMYLCATSRALGLDSQEQFFGPGTRLTVL.